This T cell receptor beta chain emerged from a study of T cell clusters in autoimmune cytopenias. One tube held mixed TRB-A and TRB-B primer pools for touch-down PCR. TCRdb re-analyzed the multiplex PCR reads; it lists each CDR3 protein once, without DNA. This sample's table has just under 1,500 distinct CDR3 sequences. TRB was amplified from roughly 250 ng of peripheral blood genomic DNA per sample. The length of the CDR3 is 17 residues. Germline-derived CDR1 and CDR2 are LNHDA and SQIVND (reference sequence). In terms of frequency, this clonotype is medium-sized. These records were also assigned to another study, of T cell repertoires in aging, cancer and after chemotherapy.

The sequence came from a human donor in good health. Sequences were obtained from peripheral blood. The chain has TRBV19 and TRBJ1-2. The CDR3 region is CASSIRGGSQANYGYTF.